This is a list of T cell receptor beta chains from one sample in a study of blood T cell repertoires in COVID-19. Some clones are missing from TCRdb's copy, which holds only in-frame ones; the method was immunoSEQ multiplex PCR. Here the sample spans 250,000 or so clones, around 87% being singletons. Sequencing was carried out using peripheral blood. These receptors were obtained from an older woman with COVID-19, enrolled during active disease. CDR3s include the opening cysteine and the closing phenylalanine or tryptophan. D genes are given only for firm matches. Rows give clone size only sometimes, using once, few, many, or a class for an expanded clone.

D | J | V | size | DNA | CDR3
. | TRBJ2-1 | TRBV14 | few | TGTGCCAGCAGCCAACAGGGGAGCAATGAGCAGTTCTTC | CASSQQGSNEQFF
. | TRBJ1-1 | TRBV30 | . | TGTGCCTGGAGTGATATCCGGGAAATTAACCCTAAAGCTTTCTTT | CAWSDIREINPKAFF
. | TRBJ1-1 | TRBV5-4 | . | TGTGCCAGCAGCTTGGGACTAAACACTGAAGCTTTCTTT | CASSLGLNTEAFF
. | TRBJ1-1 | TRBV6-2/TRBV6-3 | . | TGTGCCAGCAGTTACTCGAATCGGGGGGGGACTGAAGCTTTCTTT | CASSYSNRGGTEAFF
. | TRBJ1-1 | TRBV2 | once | TGTGCCAGCAGTGTTGAGAAAAACACTGAAGCTTTCTTT | CASSVEKNTEAFF
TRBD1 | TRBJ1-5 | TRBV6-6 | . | TGTGCCAGCAGAACAGGGGTGAGCAATCAGCCCCAGCATTTT | CASRTGVSNQPQHF
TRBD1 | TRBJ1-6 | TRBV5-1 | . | TGCGCCAGCAGCCCGACCGGGACAGTCGATTCACCCCTCCACTTT | CASSPTGTVDSPLHF
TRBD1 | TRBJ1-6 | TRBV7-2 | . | TGTGCCAGCAGCCTCTCCGGACAGGGTACTTCACCCCTCCACTTT | CASSLSGQGTSPLHF
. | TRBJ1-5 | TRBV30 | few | TGTGCCTGGAGTAGCACGGGAGGGCTAGGTCAGCCCCAGCATTTT | CAWSSTGGLGQPQHF
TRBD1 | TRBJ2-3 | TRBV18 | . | TGTGCCAGCTCACCGGACAGGGCGGCCGATACGCAGTATTTT | CASSPDRAADTQYF
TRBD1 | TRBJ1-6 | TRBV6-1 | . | TGTGCCAGCAGTGAACCGGGACAGGGGAGTTCACCCCTCCACTTT | CASSEPGQGSSPLHF
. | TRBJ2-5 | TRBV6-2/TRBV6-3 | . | TGTGCCAGCAGTTACGTGAGAGAGACCCAGTACTTC | CASSYVRETQYF
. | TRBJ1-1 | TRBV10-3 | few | TGTGCCATCATGGGCCCCACTGAAGCTTTCTTT | CAIMGPTEAFF
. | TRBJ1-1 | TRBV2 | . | TGTGCCAGCAGTAAGGTTAGGGGGAACACTGAAGCTTTCTTT | CASSKVRGNTEAFF